These 28 T cell receptor beta chains were sequenced from one sample in a study of cytomegalovirus exposure and HLA in healthy donors. Here immunoSEQ multiplex PCR was the method, and the copy in TCRdb shows in-frame clones only, minus some. The sample shows 200,000 to 250,000 clones, about 90% of them seen only once. The sequenced sample consisted of PBMCs. All receptors derive from a young man in good health and CMV-seropositive.

The chain recombines TRBV27 with TRBJ1-5; a possible D gene is TRBD1 (6 bases). Between the trimmed V and J ends, which lost 10 bases and 2 bases, there was a span of 21 bases. Germline V gene lookup returns CDR1 MNHEY and CDR2 SMNVEV (reference sequence). This CDR3 has 16 residues. CDR3 coding DNA: TGTGCCACCAGACGAGGGACACAAGGAGGCAATCAGCCCCAGCATTTT. Translating it yields CATRRGTQGGNQPQHF.

The rearrangement uses TRBV5-1 and TRBJ2-3; TRBD1 aligns across 9 bases. Per the germline V gene, CDR1 is SGHRS and CDR2 is YFSETQ. The CDR3 consists of 15 residues. V lost 4 bases to trimming and J lost 6 bases; unmatched junction nucleotides: 9. CDR3 in DNA: TGCGCCAGCAGCCTGGGGACAGGGACTTTTGATACGCAGTATTTT. Its protein is CASSLGTGTFDTQYF.

The J gene is TRBJ1-5, the V gene TRBV5-1, with D maybe TRBD1 (5 bases). The CDR3 is 13 residues long. Trimming shortened V by 0 bases and J by 8 bases, and 9 bases separated the two germline ends. Germline V gives CDR1 SGHRS, CDR2 YFSETQ. This CDR3 is CASSLAEGKPQHF. The CDR3 coding sequence is TGCGCCAGCAGCTTGGCCGAGGGGAAGCCCCAGCATTTT.

This clone has only one observation. This rearrangement joins TRBV7-9 to TRBJ2-1; no clear D gene. Germline V gives CDR1 SEHNR, CDR2 FQNEAQ (reference sequence). Between the trimmed V and J ends, which lost 5 bases and 5 bases, there was a span of 10 bases. The CDR3 has 13 residues. CDR3 bases: TGTGCCAGCAGCCAAGCCCAGGACAATGAGCAGTTCTTC. This sequence encodes CASSQAQDNEQFF.

The chain couples TRBV29-1 to TRBJ1-2, with 7 bases identical to TRBD1. This CDR3 has 15 residues. The germline gives CDR1 SQVTM, CDR2 ANQGSEA. V was pared by 0 bases and J by 4 bases, with 8 bases of the junction left unmatched. For the CDR3, the DNA is TGCAGCGTTGAAGATCGGGTCGGGGACAGCTATGGCTACACCTTC. Translation gives CSVEDRVGDSYGYTF.

The chain is built from TRBV28 and TRBJ1-2; D is possibly TRBD1 (5 bases). V shed 4 bases and J shed 2 bases, with 8 bases lying between them. This CDR3 is built from 13 residues. Looked up from germline, CDR1 is MDHEN and CDR2 is SYDVKM. The CDR3 protein is CASSYGQNYGYTF. The CDR3 DNA reads as TGTGCCAGCAGTTACGGACAAAACTATGGCTACACCTTC.

CDR3 nucleotide sequence: TGTGCCAGCAGTTTATCAGGGGATCTCCCCTACGAGCAGTACTTC. Protein: CASSLSGDLPYEQYF. The gene calls are TRBV27 and TRBJ2-7, with D maybe TRBD1 (5 bases). This CDR3 is 15 amino acids long. The germline V and J ends were trimmed by 0 bases and 2 bases, with 11 bases remaining between them. Germline V gene data show CDR1 as MNHEY and CDR2 as SMNVEV (reference sequence).

The V and J genes are TRBV7-2 and TRBJ2-7; 7 bases line up with TRBD2. The V segment lost 4 bases and the J segment 7 bases; nucleotides outside the gene matches: 10. Germline values: CDR1 SGHTA, CDR2 FQGNSA. This CDR3 is built from 14 residues. The CDR3 bases are TGTGCCAGCAGCTGGGAGGGAGGGCCGGGGGAGCAGTACTTC. This gives the protein CASSWEGGPGEQYF.

The chain uses TRBV10-1 and TRBJ2-3; 7 bases are shared with TRBD2. The length of the CDR3 is 16 residues. Trimming took 3 bases from V and 11 from J; bases not matched to a gene: 17. Germline CDR1 is WNHNN and CDR2 is SYGVQD (reference sequence). In nucleotides, the CDR3 is TGCGCCAGCAGTGAATCTAGCGGAACGTACGCGGACGGGCAGTATTTT. Translated, it gives CASSESSGTYADGQYF.

V usage is TRBV29-1 and J usage is TRBJ1-1; 11 bases align to TRBD1. Germline CDR1 reads SQVTM; CDR2 reads ANQGSEA. V was clipped by 6 bases and J by 4 bases; unmatched bases: 7. This CDR3 has 14 amino acids. The CDR3 sequence is CSVVDRGQGTEAFF. CDR3 bases: TGCAGCGTAGTGGACAGGGGGCAGGGCACTGAAGCTTTCTTT.

The chain links TRBV7-6 to TRBJ2-7; D is tentatively TRBD1 or TRBD2 (5 bases each). CDR1 is SGHVS and CDR2 is FNYEAQ in the germline V gene. The CDR3 is made up of 14 amino acids. Trimming removed 1 base at V and 7 bases at J, with 14 bases between. The CDR3 spells CASSLGGGLGEQYF. CDR3 nucleotide sequence: TGTGCCAGCAGCTTAGGTGGGGGATTGGGGGAGCAGTACTTC.

This clone was counted only a few times. The chain has TRBV4-1 and TRBJ1-5, with D perhaps matching TRBD1 (5 bases). V shed 4 bases and J shed 1 base, with 11 bases lying between them. The CDR3 covers 15 residues. Germline lookup yields CDR1 MGHRA and CDR2 YSYEKL. DNA of the CDR3: TGCGCCAGCAGCCTCGGGGGAACAAGCAATCAGCCCCAGCATTTT. Translated, it gives CASSLGGTSNQPQHF.

The rearrangement joins TRBV7-2 to TRBJ2-3; 8 bases match TRBD1. The CDR3 has 12 amino acids. Per germline, CDR1 SGHTA and CDR2 FQGNSA. The V segment lost 10 bases and the J segment 8 bases; nucleotides outside the gene matches: 8. Written as DNA, the CDR3 is TGTGCCAACCGTAGGACAGGGCGTACGCAGTATTTT. Its translation is CANRRTGRTQYF.

Concerning this clone itself: The identical CDR3 is also encoded by other nucleotide sequences in the sample. V is TRBV5-1 and J is TRBJ2-1; D is uncertain. V was shortened by 0 bases and J by 4 bases, with 5 bases between the two germline ends. Germline V CDR1 and CDR2: SGHRS, YFSETQ. CDR3 size: 13 residues. This CDR3 reads CASSLETYNEQFF. DNA for the CDR3: TGCGCCAGCAGCTTGGAGACTTACAATGAGCAGTTCTTC.

The V call is TRBV19, the J call TRBJ1-5; possibly TRBD1 for D (5 bases). Trimming stripped 5 bases from V and 1 base from J, with 12 bases between. This CDR3 contains 15 residues. Germline V gene data show CDR1 as LNHDA and CDR2 as SQIVND (reference sequence). CDR3 protein: CASSSVWDSNQPQHF. Here the CDR3 DNA reads TGTGCCAGTAGTTCGGTGTGGGACAGCAATCAGCCCCAGCATTTT.

The rearrangement joins TRBV7-6 to TRBJ1-5; D not certain. V lost 5 bases and J lost 6, with 17 bases in between. Per the germline V gene, CDR1 is SGHVS and CDR2 is FNYEAQ. The CDR3 spans 15 residues. The CDR3 DNA reads as TGTGCCAGCAGCCCAGAATTGGGTACCGGTCAGCCCCAGCATTTT. It is translated as CASSPELGTGQPQHF.

The chain links TRBV29-1 to TRBJ1-2; 10 bases are shared with TRBD1. The junction had 2 bases not matched to a gene; V was cut back by 6 bases and J by 4 bases. The germline V gene encodes CDR1 SQVTM and CDR2 ANQGSEA. There are 12 residues in the CDR3. CDR3 protein: CSVWTGGYGYTF. CDR3 nucleotide sequence: TGCAGCGTATGGACAGGGGGCTATGGCTACACCTTC.

This chain links TRBV27 with TRBJ2-1; TRBD2 matches at 7 bases. Germline CDR1 reads MNHEY; CDR2 reads SMNVEV (reference sequence). CDR3 length: 14 amino acids. Trimming cost V 10 bases and J 4 bases; bases outside gene matches: 10. In nucleotides, the CDR3 is TGTGCCACCGGCATTAGCGGGTTTTACAATGAGCAGTTCTTC. It translates to CATGISGFYNEQFF.

The chain is built from TRBV18 and TRBJ1-3, with no clear D. The CDR3 loop spans 15 amino acids. The germline V and J ends were trimmed by 3 bases and 1 base, with 10 bases remaining between them. The V gene's germline CDR1 is KGHSH and CDR2 LQKENI. DNA for the CDR3: TGTGCCAGCTCACCGGCTTCTTTGTCTGGAAACACCATATATTTT. This gives the protein CASSPASLSGNTIYF. The full variable domain, its missing parts supplied by reference TRBV18 and TRBJ1-3, is NAGVMQNPRHLVRRRGQEARLRCSPMKGHSHVYWYRQLPEEGLKFMVYLQKENIIDESGMPKERFSAEFPKEGPSILRIQQVVRGDSAAYFCASSPASLSGNTIYFGEGSWLTVV.

CDR3: CASSSGERAEAFF. For the CDR3, the DNA is TGTGCCAGCAGCTCGGGGGAAAGGGCTGAAGCTTTCTTT. The V call is TRBV9, the J call TRBJ1-1; D is possibly TRBD1 (5 bases). CDR3 length: 13 amino acids. In germline, CDR1 is SGDLS, CDR2 YYNGEE. V lost 4 bases and J lost 6, with 13 bases in between.

The CDR3 is CAIIGTSGSLTHEQYF. The CDR3 DNA reads TGTGCCATCATCGGGACTAGCGGGAGTCTTACCCACGAGCAGTACTTC. This chain uses TRBV10-3 with TRBJ2-7; 14 bases line up with TRBD2. Germline CDR1 reads ENHRY; CDR2 reads SYGVKD. CDR3 length equals 16 residues. Trimming cost V 7 bases and J 5 bases; bases outside gene matches: 10.

The rearrangement uses TRBV6-5 and TRBJ2-5; a possible D gene is TRBD1 (5 bases). Trimming left V 5 bases short and J 4 bases short, with 8 bases between. Germline CDR1 is MNHEY and CDR2 is SVGAGI. This CDR3 region has 12 residues. The CDR3 loop reads CASSPTGETQYF. DNA of the CDR3: TGTGCCAGCAGTCCCACAGGAGAGACCCAGTACTTC.

The chain combines TRBV21-1 with TRBJ1-2. TRBV21-1 has pseudogene status. The CDR3 runs 15 residues. CDR3: CASSNSGRRNNGYTF. DNA for the CDR3: TGTGCCAGCAGCAATTCAGGGAGGAGGAACAATGGCTACACCTTC.

The rearrangement uses TRBV30 and TRBJ2-7; 7 positions match TRBD1. This CDR3 comprises 14 residues. V lost 4 bases to trimming and J lost 5 bases; unmatched junction nucleotides: 11. Germline CDR1 GTSNPN, CDR2 SVGIG (reference sequence). CDR3 in amino acids: CAWKRDSVINEQYF. The CDR3 bases are TGTGCCTGGAAAAGGGACAGTGTAATAAACGAGCAGTACTTC.

This clone came up once. This CDR3 is CASLPRGQASIVPTWEAFF. CDR3 sequence (DNA): TGTGCCAGCCTACCCAGGGGACAGGCCTCGATAGTGCCTACCTGGGAAGCTTTCTTT. The V and J genes are TRBV7-8 and TRBJ1-1; TRBD1 matches 8 bases. CDR1 is SGHVS, CDR2 FQNEAQ, per germline. The J segment lost 8 bases and the V segment lost 8 bases, leaving 28 bases of the junction unmatched. The CDR3 runs 19 residues.

The chain couples TRBV6-5 to TRBJ2-3; 9 nucleotides agree with TRBD2. CDR1 and CDR2 (germline): MNHEY, SVGAGI. Losses at the gene ends were 6 bases for V and 4 bases for J; bases not matched to a gene: 2. This CDR3 is built from 13 residues. In DNA form, the CDR3 reads TGTGCCAGCAGGACTAGCGGCCCAGATACGCAGTATTTT. Its protein is CASRTSGPDTQYF.

This chain joins TRBV6-1 and TRBJ1-2, with D tentatively TRBD1 (6 bases). V was shortened by 3 bases and J by 5 bases, with 10 bases between the two germline ends. The CDR3 contains 13 residues. Germline CDR1 and CDR2: MNHNS and SASEGT. This chain's CDR3 is CASSDRGQYGYTF. The CDR3 nucleotides are TGTGCCAGCAGTGACAGGGGCCAATATGGCTACACCTTC.

The chain joins TRBV4-2 to TRBJ2-1; D gene unclear. The CDR3 is 16 amino acids. Deletions cut 1 base from V and 0 bases from J, with 10 bases between. CDR1 and CDR2 (germline): LGHNA, YNFKEQ. CDR3 sequence reads: CASSQVPASSYNEQFF. CDR3 DNA: TGTGCCAGCAGCCAAGTTCCCGCGAGCTCCTACAATGAGCAGTTCTTC.